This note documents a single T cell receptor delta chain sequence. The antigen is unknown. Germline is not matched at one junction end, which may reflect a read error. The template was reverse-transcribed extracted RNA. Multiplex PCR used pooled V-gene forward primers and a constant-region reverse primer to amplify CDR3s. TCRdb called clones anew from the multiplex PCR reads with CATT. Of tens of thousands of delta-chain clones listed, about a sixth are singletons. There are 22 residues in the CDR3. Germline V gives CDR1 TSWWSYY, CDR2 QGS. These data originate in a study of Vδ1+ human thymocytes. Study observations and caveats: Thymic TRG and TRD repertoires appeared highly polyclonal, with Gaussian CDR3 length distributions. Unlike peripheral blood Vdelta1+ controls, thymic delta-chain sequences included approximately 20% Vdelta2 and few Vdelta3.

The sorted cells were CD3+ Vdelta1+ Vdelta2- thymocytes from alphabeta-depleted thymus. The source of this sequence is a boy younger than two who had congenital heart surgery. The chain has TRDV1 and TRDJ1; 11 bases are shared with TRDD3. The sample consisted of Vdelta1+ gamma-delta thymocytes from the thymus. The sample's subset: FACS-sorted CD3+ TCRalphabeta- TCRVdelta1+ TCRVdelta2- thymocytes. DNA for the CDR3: TGTGCTCCTGGGGAACTCCTTCCTAGCTTCCAACTGGGGGATAGGGGCACCGATAAACTCATCTTT. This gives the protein CAPGELLPSFQLGDRGTDKLIF.